One and the same sample provided the 6 T cell receptor beta chains below, sequenced in a study of blood T cell repertoires in COVID-19. Measured with immunoSEQ multiplex PCR; TCRdb has only the in-frame clones, and not every one. This sample carries about 330,000 clones, approximately 88% of them seen once, and the ten largest clones take around 5%. Source material: PBMCs or T cells enriched from blood (not recorded which). Receptor source: a man aged 25-45 years who had recovered from COVID-19.

As concerns this clone: The same CDR3 is also encoded by other DNA sequences in this sample. V and J are TRBV5-1 and TRBJ2-7; TRBD1 matches 12 bases. The CDR3 length is 14 residues. The V and J ends lost 6 bases and 4 bases, in that order; junction bases with no gene match: 5. Germline V gene data show CDR1 as SGHRS and CDR2 as YFSETQ. The CDR3 is CASNRGQGAYEQYF. The CDR3, as DNA: TGCGCCAGCAACCGGGGACAGGGGGCGTACGAGCAGTACTTC.

The genes are TRBV23-1 and TRBJ1-5; TRBD1 matches 11 bases. TRBV23-1 is an open reading frame, and its role is uncertain. CDR3 length: 18 amino acids. The J segment lost 2 bases and the V segment lost 5 bases, leaving 11 bases of the junction unmatched. CDR3 coding DNA: TGCGCCAGCAGTTTGGAAGGACAGGGGGCGGGTGGCAATCAGCCCCAGCATTTT. Translated, it gives CASSLEGQGAGGNQPQHF.

CDR3 DNA sequence: TGTGCCAGCAGCAGAGGGACAGGCCACGAGCAGTACTTC. Encoded protein: CASSRGTGHEQYF. The chain recombines TRBV5-6 with TRBJ2-7, with 8 bases identical to TRBD1. The V segment lost 4 bases and the J segment 5 bases; nucleotides outside the gene matches: 5. The CDR3 contains 13 residues. Germline CDR1 is SGHDT and CDR2 is YYEEEE.

The chain links TRBV10-1 to TRBJ2-1, with 8 bases fitting TRBD2. The trim removed 0 bases at V and 6 bases at J, leaving 4 bases unmatched. The CDR3 extends over 15 amino acids. Looked up from germline, CDR1 is WNHNN and CDR2 is SYGVQD (reference sequence). CDR3 nucleotides: TGCGCCAGCAGTGAGTCGCCGGGGGGGATCAATGAGCAGTTCTTC. It encodes CASSESPGGINEQFF.

The gene calls are TRBV4-1 and TRBJ2-7; D is ambiguous. Germline lookup yields CDR1 MGHRA and CDR2 YSYEKL. The CDR3 loop spans 13 amino acids. Between the trimmed V and J ends, which lost 0 bases and 4 bases, there was a span of 7 bases. The CDR3 loop is CASSQDTEYEQYF. The CDR3 DNA sequence: TGCGCCAGCAGCCAAGATACAGAATACGAGCAGTACTTC.

The rearrangement links TRBV9 to TRBJ1-4; D perhaps matches TRBD1 (6 bases). Germline V gene data show CDR1 as SGDLS and CDR2 as YYNGEE. The CDR3 runs to 17 residues. The V gene lost 4 bases and the J gene lost 0 bases, with 16 bases spanning the gap. The CDR3 DNA is TGTGCCAGCAGCACTCAGACAGGCGTTGCAACTAATGAAAAACTGTTTTTT. Translated: CASSTQTGVATNEKLFF. Full variable domain (outside the CDR3, taken from reference TRBV9 and TRBJ1-4): DSGVTQTPKHLITATGQRVTLRCSPRSGDLSVYWYQQSLDQGLQFLIQYYNGEERAKGNILERFSAQQFPDLHSELNLSSLELGDSALYFCASSTQTGVATNEKLFFGSGTQLSVL.